The 15 T cell receptor beta chains reported below all come from one sample, sequenced in a study of T cells in Graves' hyperthyroidism and ophthalmopathy. TCR beta CDR3 sequences were amplified from RNA transcripts. First-round RT-PCR with HTBI primers amplified the TCR CDR3 region. TCRdb ran MiXCR on the multiplex PCR reads and lists one entry per CDR3 protein. The sample lists roughly 500,000 distinct CDR3 sequences; approximately 14% were seen once. Sequencing used blood. These TCRs come from a woman in her twenties or thirties with Graves' hyperthyroidism that later progressed to Graves' ophthalmopathy.

This clonotype was seen ten or more times. This chain connects TRBV12-3 or TRBV12-4 to TRBJ2-5; TRBD2 is a possible D gene (7 bases). This CDR3 comprises 12 residues. V dropped 10 bases and J dropped 2 bases, with 11 bases sitting between them. The CDR3 DNA is TGTGCCACTGGGGGGGCACAAGAGACCCAGTACTTC. Its protein is CATGGAQETQYF.

In its sample, this clonotype was seen many times. In DNA, the CDR3 is TGTGCCAGCAGCCTCCCCCGGACAGGGGACTACAATGAGCAGTTCTTC. It specifies CASSLPRTGDYNEQFF. The rearrangement joins TRBV5-5 to TRBJ2-1; TRBD1 matches 9 bases. Germline V gene sequence: CDR1 SGHKS, CDR2 YYEKEE (reference sequence). CDR3 length equals 16 residues. The junction had 8 bases not matched to a gene; V was cut back by 4 bases and J by 3 bases.

There are many counts of this clonotype. The chain employs TRBV29-1 and TRBJ1-2; D unresolved. Germline V gene data show CDR1 as SQVTM and CDR2 as ANQGSEA. The ends were cut back, 5 bases at V and 4 bases at J, with 11 bases in the middle. The CDR3 is made up of 12 amino acids. The CDR3 reads CSVHDRGYGYTF. CDR3 in DNA: TGCAGCGTTCATGACCGGGGCTATGGCTACACCTTC.

This chain links TRBV5-1 with TRBJ1-3; weak D call: TRBD1 (5 bases). The V gene's germline CDR1 is SGHRS and CDR2 YFSETQ. The CDR3 runs to 16 residues. V gave up 4 bases and J gave up 0 bases, with 14 bases separating them. The CDR3 here is CASSGGLEGSGNTIYF. The CDR3 bases are TGCGCCAGCAGCGGGGGACTGGAAGGCTCTGGAAACACCATATATTTT. The full variable domain, its missing parts supplied by reference TRBV5-1 and TRBJ1-3, is KAGVTQTPRYLIKTRGQQVTLSCSPISGHRSVSWYQQTPGQGLQFLFEYFSETQRNKGNFPGRFSGRQFSNSRSEMNVSTLELGDSALYLCASSGGLEGSGNTIYFGEGSWLTVV.

With regard to this clonotype: Just one base apart from a much larger clone, this may be a read error. V gene TRBV15 combines with J gene TRBJ2-7; D is tentatively TRBD1 or TRBD2 (5 bases each). This CDR3 comprises 18 residues. Per germline, CDR1 LNHNV and CDR2 YYDKDF (reference sequence). CDR3 amino acids: CAASRDYRRDTGIYEQYF. The CDR3 DNA sequence: TGTGCCGCCAGCAGAGATTATCGACGGGATACAGGCATCTACGAGCAGTACTTC.

This clonotype was found a few times. The rearrangement uses TRBV7-2 and TRBJ2-3; D is undetermined. V was shortened by 5 bases and J by 4 bases, with 16 bases between the two germline ends. This CDR3 contains 15 residues. CDR1 and CDR2 from the germline V gene are SGHTA and FQGNSA. This CDR3 is CASSISLRLADTQYF. CDR3 sequence (DNA): TGTGCCAGCAGCATCTCTCTTAGACTGGCAGATACGCAGTATTTT. Supplemented by reference TRBV7-2 and TRBJ2-3, the full variable domain reads GAGVSQSPSNKVTEKGKDVELRCDPISGHTALYWYRQSLGQGLEFLIYFQGNSAPDKSGLPSDRFSAERTGGSVSTLTIQRTQQEDSAVYLCASSISLRLADTQYFGPGTRLTVL.

The chain couples TRBV18 to TRBJ2-1; a weak D match, TRBD2 (6 bases). From germline, CDR1 is KGHSH and CDR2 LQKENI. Trimming stripped 3 bases from V and 4 bases from J, with 13 bases between. The CDR3 is 15 residues long. In DNA, the CDR3 is TGTGCCAGCTCACCTCAATGGGGGGATTACAATGAGCAGTTCTTC. Translated: CASSPQWGDYNEQFF. The variable domain in full, completed from reference TRBV18 and TRBJ2-1, reads NAGVMQNPRHLVRRRGQEARLRCSPMKGHSHVYWYRQLPEEGLKFMVYLQKENIIDESGMPKERFSAEFPKEGPSILRIQQVVRGDSAAYFCASSPQWGDYNEQFFGPGTRLTVL.

This clonotype was detected ten times or more. This sequence joins TRBV28 and TRBJ1-6; 10 bases line up with TRBD1. CDR3 length: 17 amino acids. From germline, CDR1 is MDHEN and CDR2 SYDVKM. V lost 8 bases and J lost 4; bases outside the gene matches: 11. The CDR3: CASGIETGGPYNSPLHF. The DNA for the CDR3 is TGTGCCAGCGGGATTGAGACAGGGGGCCCTTATAATTCACCCCTCCACTTT. Full variable domain (missing parts from reference TRBV28 and TRBJ1-6): DVKVTQSSRYLVKRTGEKVFLECVQDMDHENMFWYRQDPGLGLRLIYFSYDVKMKEKGDIPEGYSVSREKKERFSLILESASTNQTSMYLCASGIETGGPYNSPLHFGNGTRLTVT.

Points on this clonotype: A much larger clone differs from this one at a single base, so this may be a read error. The chain has TRBV18 and TRBJ2-7; D remains ambiguous. The CDR3 extends over 14 amino acids. The germline V gene has CDR1 KGHSH and CDR2 LQKENI. The V gene lost 4 bases and the J gene lost 0 bases, with 10 bases spanning the gap. The CDR3 DNA is TGTGCCAGCTCACAGGGATGGAGCTCCTACGAGCAGTACTTC. Its translation is CASSQGWSSYEQYF.

Many counts were recorded for this clonotype. The chain joins TRBV7-2 to TRBJ2-7, with D possibly TRBD2 on 6 matching bases. This CDR3 contains 14 residues. The V gene lost 6 bases and the J gene lost 5 bases, with 17 bases spanning the gap. Germline V CDR1 and CDR2: SGHTA, FQGNSA. CDR3 bases: TGTGCCAGCAGGGATAGCGCTAGCGTGCACGAGCAGTACTTC. This gives the protein CASRDSASVHEQYF. Combining the CDR3 with reference TRBV7-2 and TRBJ2-7 gives the whole variable domain GAGVSQSPSNKVTEKGKDVELRCDPISGHTALYWYRQSLGQGLEFLIYFQGNSAPDKSGLPSDRFSAERTGGSVSTLTIQRTQQEDSAVYLCASRDSASVHEQYFGPGTRLTVT.

This clonotype was counted at least ten times. V is TRBV10-3 and J is TRBJ2-7; 10 bases match TRBD1. V shed 5 bases, J shed 5 bases, and the junction held 12 bases outside the gene matches. This CDR3 is built from 16 residues. Germline V CDR1 and CDR2: ENHRY, SYGVKD. The CDR3, as DNA: TGTGCCATCAGTCACCCCGGCGGGACAGGGGCAGACGAGCAGTACTTC. Protein: CAISHPGGTGADEQYF.

The rearrangement links TRBV3-2 to TRBJ2-7; the table's D gene call, TRBD2, was not cross checked with the DNA. TRBV3-2 is marked as a pseudogene. The CDR3 totals 17 residues. As DNA, the CDR3 is TGTGCCACCCAACCCCGAGCGGGAGTCCCCCCCATCTACGAGCAGTACTTC. Its translation is CATQPRAGVPPIYEQYF.

The chain has TRBV7-9 and TRBJ1-5; D possibly corresponds to TRBD1 (5 bases). This CDR3 is built from 18 residues. Germline V CDR1 and CDR2: SEHNR, FQNEAQ (reference sequence). V lost 2 bases and J 0 bases, leaving 17 bases between the germline ends. The CDR3 sequence: CASSLILTETTSNQPQHF. The DNA of the CDR3 is TGTGCCAGCAGCTTAATTTTGACAGAAACGACTAGCAATCAGCCCCAGCATTTT.

This clonotype appeared many times. The chain joins TRBV6-5 to TRBJ1-6; TRBD1 agrees at 9 bases. The junction had 7 bases not matched to a gene; V was cut back by 2 bases and J by 2 bases. This CDR3 comprises 18 residues. The germline V gene has CDR1 MNHEY and CDR2 SVGAGI. This CDR3 reads CASSYSGQGLAYNSPLHF. In DNA form, the CDR3 reads TGTGCCAGCAGTTACAGTGGACAGGGGCTAGCCTATAATTCACCCCTCCACTTT.

This clonotype was observed a handful of times. The V gene is TRBV6-2 or TRBV6-3, the J gene TRBJ2-1, with unresolved D. The CDR3 extends over 13 amino acids. With 4 bases removed from V and 8 bases from J, the gap between germline ends came to 12 bases. CDR1 MNHEY and CDR2 SVGEGT come from the germline V gene. The CDR3 spells CASSLRMSHEQFF. The CDR3, as DNA: TGTGCCAGCAGTTTACGTATGTCCCATGAGCAGTTCTTC.